The 30 T cell receptor beta chains below were found in one sample sequenced in a study of blood T cell repertoires in COVID-19. Generated by immunoSEQ multiplex PCR, the TCRdb table keeps only in-frame clones and is missing some. The sample records 170,000 or so clones, 84% being singletons. The material sequenced was peripheral blood. The origin of the receptors is a young man with active or convalescent COVID-19.

This chain links TRBV15 with TRBJ2-1; TRBD2 matches at 15 bases. This CDR3 has 21 amino acids. V shed 0 bases, J shed 5 bases, and the junction held 14 bases outside the gene matches. Germline CDR1 and CDR2: LNHNV and YYDKDF (reference sequence). The CDR3 nucleotides are TGTGCCACCAGCAGAGATAAGGGAGTCGGACTAGCGGGGGGGCCTCACAATGAGCAGTTCTTC. Translating it yields CATSRDKGVGLAGGPHNEQFF.

The rearrangement joins TRBV7-5 to TRBJ2-5; TRBD2 is the table's D call and was not checked against the DNA. TRBV7-5 constitutes a pseudogene. The CDR3 extends over 15 amino acids. The CDR3 region is CVRSLIFLYQETQYF. In nucleotides, the CDR3 is TGTGTCAGAAGCTTAATTTTCCTCTACCAAGAGACCCAGTACTTC.

J is TRBJ2-2 and V is TRBV6-1; 9 bases are a match to TRBD1. Germline V gene data show CDR1 as MNHNS and CDR2 as SASEGT. The CDR3 totals 16 residues. J was trimmed by 6 bases and V by 4 bases; bases with no gene match: 9. Written as DNA, the CDR3 is TGTGCCAGCAGTGTATTGCCCGGGACAGGGCCCGGGGAGCTGTTTTTT. It specifies CASSVLPGTGPGELFF.

This chain joins TRBV27 and TRBJ1-2; 10 positions agree with TRBD1. Germline V gene data show CDR1 as MNHEY and CDR2 as SMNVEV (reference sequence). This CDR3 has 16 amino acids. V shed 3 bases and J 8 bases; nucleotides not matched to a gene: 12. DNA of the CDR3: TGTGCCAGCAGTTTCGTTCTGACAGGGGGCTTCGAAGGCTACACCTTC. The encoded protein is CASSFVLTGGFEGYTF.

This clone was observed a few times. The chain couples TRBV28 to TRBJ2-3, with 8 bases lining up with TRBD2. V was clipped by 2 bases and J by 0 bases; unmatched bases: 7. The CDR3 is 17 amino acids. Per the germline V gene, CDR1 is MDHEN and CDR2 is SYDVKM. Written as DNA, the CDR3 is TGTGCCAGCAGTTTACTAGCGGGTTCCCCAAGCACAGATACGCAGTATTTT. This sequence encodes CASSLLAGSPSTDTQYF.

This clone was counted a few times. The chain joins TRBV7-6 to TRBJ2-2, with D maybe TRBD2 (6 bases). In germline, CDR1 is SGHVS, CDR2 FNYEAQ. The germline V and J ends were trimmed by 6 bases and 1 base, with 15 bases remaining between them. The CDR3 has 16 residues. The DNA of the CDR3 is TGTGCCAGCAGACCATTAGCGGAGATGAACACCGGGGAGCTGTTTTTT. Translation gives CASRPLAEMNTGELFF.

The gene calls are TRBV11-2 and TRBJ2-4, with 9 bases identical to TRBD1. This CDR3 contains 16 residues. With V trimmed by 5 bases and J by 1 base, 6 bases remained unmatched. The germline CDR1 and CDR2 sequences are SGHAT and FQNNGV. The CDR3 loop is CASSLRDRVAKNIQYF. In nucleotides, the CDR3 is TGTGCCAGCAGCCTACGGGACAGGGTCGCCAAAAACATTCAGTACTTC.

The chain carries TRBV2 and TRBJ2-1; 13 positions match TRBD2. The CDR3 runs 16 residues. J lost 9 bases, V lost 5 bases, and 10 bases had no gene match. The germline V gene has CDR1 SNHLY and CDR2 FYNNEI. This CDR3 is CASSPQLAGGLSEQFF. For the CDR3, the DNA is TGTGCCAGCAGTCCCCAACTAGCGGGAGGGCTTAGTGAGCAGTTCTTC. Filled out from reference TRBV2 and TRBJ2-1, the complete variable domain reads EPEVTQTPSHQVTQMGQEVILRCVPISNHLYFYWYRQILGQKVEFLVSFYNNEISEKSEIFDDQFSVERPDGSNFTLKIRSTKLEDSAMYFCASSPQLAGGLSEQFFGPGTRLTVL.

The chain couples TRBV7-8 to TRBJ2-1, with TRBD1 as a possible D gene (5 bases). Trimming removed 4 bases at V and 0 bases at J, with 16 bases between. The length of the CDR3 is 17 residues. Germline loops: CDR1 SGHVS, CDR2 FQNEAQ. CDR3 loop: CASSSATGSFSYNEQFF. The CDR3 DNA reads TGTGCCAGCAGCTCCGCCACAGGTAGTTTCTCCTACAATGAGCAGTTCTTC.

CDR3 in amino acids: CASSLDRGSNTGELFF. CDR3 nucleotides: TGTGCCAGCAGCTTGGACAGGGGGTCTAACACCGGGGAGCTGTTTTTT. This chain connects TRBV5-4 to TRBJ2-2; 8 bases fit TRBD1. The CDR3 contains 16 residues. Looked up from germline, CDR1 is SGHNT and CDR2 is YYREEE (reference sequence). The ends lost 0 bases at V and 2 bases at J; junction bases unmatched: 3.

V is TRBV19 and J is TRBJ2-1, with 7 bases that match TRBD1. Germline V gene sequence: CDR1 LNHDA, CDR2 SQIVND (reference sequence). The trim removed 8 bases at V and 6 bases at J, leaving 10 bases unmatched. The CDR3 is 14 residues long. CDR3 residues: CASLKGGRSNEQFF. DNA for the CDR3: TGTGCCAGTCTGAAAGGGGGCCGAAGCAATGAGCAGTTCTTC.

This clone was observed a single time. The chain couples TRBV19 to TRBJ1-1, with no clear D. The CDR3 extends over 15 amino acids. Germline V gene data show CDR1 as LNHDA and CDR2 as SQIVND (reference sequence). V was cut by 3 bases and J by 1 base, with 12 bases left in between. The CDR3 DNA follows: TGTGCCAGTAGTATTTTGTTTGCCGGGAACACTGAAGCTTTCTTT. Residues: CASSILFAGNTEAFF.

The chain has TRBV7-8 and TRBJ1-5; D is ambiguous. This CDR3 has 12 amino acids. Germline CDR1 SGHVS, CDR2 FQNEAQ. The V gene lost 8 bases and the J gene lost 5 bases, with 10 bases spanning the gap. The CDR3 protein is CASGRGDQPQHF. The CDR3 DNA reads TGTGCCAGCGGACGAGGCGATCAGCCCCAGCATTTT.

CDR3 bases: TGTGCCAGCTCAAATCGAGGACAGGTCCGGGAGACCCAGTACTTC. It codes for CASSNRGQVRETQYF. The chain couples TRBV18 to TRBJ2-5; 7 bases match TRBD1. This CDR3 is built from 15 residues. V trimming: 5 bases; J trimming: 5 bases; junction bases outside the gene matches: 11. Germline CDR1 is KGHSH and CDR2 is LQKENI.

The gene calls are TRBV11-3 and TRBJ2-1, with D possibly being TRBD1 (6 bases). The V end was cut by 4 bases, the J end by 8 bases, with 12 bases between. CDR1 is SGHNT, CDR2 YENEEA, per germline. The CDR3 contains 13 residues. The CDR3 coding sequence is TGTGCCAGCAGCTCAGGGGCTGGAGATGAGCAGTTCTTC. Its protein product is CASSSGAGDEQFF.

This rearrangement joins TRBV5-1 to TRBJ2-1; D is unresolved. V lost 0 bases to trimming and J lost 9 bases, with 10 bases between them. The CDR3 sequence is 13 residues long. Germline CDR1 reads SGHRS; CDR2 reads YFSETQ. For the CDR3, the DNA is TGCGCCAGCAGCTTGGTGGAGCGCCGTGAGCAGTTCTTC. Protein: CASSLVERREQFF.

The J gene is TRBJ2-7, the V gene TRBV2; D may be TRBD1 (6 bases). The V end lost 6 bases, the J end lost 6 bases, and 24 bases lay between the germline ends. The V gene's germline CDR1 is SNHLY and CDR2 FYNNEI. CDR3 length: 16 amino acids. The CDR3 loop is CASSLQGIGVEGEQYF. For the CDR3, the DNA is TGTGCCAGCAGCCTACAGGGTATTGGAGTGGAAGGCGAGCAGTACTTC.

The chain recombines TRBV6-1 with TRBJ1-6; tentatively, D is TRBD1 (5 bases). Trimming left V 3 bases short and J 9 bases short, with 15 bases between. The CDR3 consists of 15 residues. The germline V gene encodes CDR1 MNHNS and CDR2 SASEGT. CDR3 DNA sequence: TGTGCCAGCAGTGATTTTGGCGGGGGGAGTTCACCCCTCCACTTT. Residues: CASSDFGGGSSPLHF.

A single count supports this clone. V and J are TRBV13 and TRBJ2-7; the D gene is possibly TRBD2 (5 bases). The CDR3 length is 13 residues. The V end lost 4 bases, the J end lost 3 bases, and 10 bases lay between the germline ends. Per germline, CDR1 PRHDT and CDR2 FYEKMQ (reference sequence). CDR3 sequence: CASSSTRDYEQYF. The CDR3 DNA reads TGTGCCAGCAGCTCAACTCGGGACTACGAGCAGTACTTC.

This chain links TRBV19 with TRBJ2-7; 12 positions agree with TRBD2. The CDR3 consists of 15 residues. Germline-derived CDR1 and CDR2 are LNHDA and SQIVND (reference sequence). V was pared by 4 bases and J by 2 bases, with 3 bases of the junction left unmatched. In nucleotides, the CDR3 is TGTGCCAGTAGTACTGGACTAGCGGGGCCCTACGAGCAGTACTTC. It translates to CASSTGLAGPYEQYF.

The table lists this clone with many counts. The chain couples TRBV27 to TRBJ2-5; possible D gene TRBD1, 5 bases. Germline values: CDR1 MNHEY, CDR2 SMNVEV (reference sequence). V was clipped by 0 bases and J by 3 bases, with 11 bases between them. This CDR3 has 15 amino acids. The CDR3 DNA reads TGTGCCAGCAGTTTATCGTGGGCGGACAAAGAGACCCAGTACTTC. This sequence encodes CASSLSWADKETQYF.

This clone appeared a single time. The chain is built from TRBV28 and TRBJ2-1; D is undetermined. This CDR3 spans 13 amino acids. The V and J ends lost 6 bases and 3 bases respectively, with 9 bases between them. Germline V lookup: CDR1 MDHEN, CDR2 SYDVKM. The chain's CDR3 is CASRPVHYNEQFF. The CDR3 coding sequence is TGTGCCAGCAGGCCTGTACACTACAATGAGCAGTTCTTC.

The V gene is TRBV18, the J gene TRBJ2-1, with TRBD2 matching over 8 bases. CDR1 KGHSH and CDR2 LQKENI come from the germline V gene. V was pared by 3 bases and J by 4 bases, with 2 bases of the junction left unmatched. The CDR3 runs 14 residues. CDR3: CASSPSGRYNEQFF. CDR3 coding DNA: TGTGCCAGCTCACCGAGCGGGAGATACAATGAGCAGTTCTTC. Variable domain in full (rest from reference TRBV18 and TRBJ2-1): NAGVMQNPRHLVRRRGQEARLRCSPMKGHSHVYWYRQLPEEGLKFMVYLQKENIIDESGMPKERFSAEFPKEGPSILRIQQVVRGDSAAYFCASSPSGRYNEQFFGPGTRLTVL.

This clone came up once. The chain joins TRBV6-5 to TRBJ2-3, with D uncertain. V gave up 0 bases and J gave up 0 bases, with 7 bases separating them. Germline CDR1 reads MNHEY; CDR2 reads SVGAGI. This CDR3 is built from 15 residues. The CDR3 DNA reads as TGTGCCAGCAGTTACTCTGCGCTTAGCACAGATACGCAGTATTTT. It specifies CASSYSALSTDTQYF.

This chain joins TRBV4-3 and TRBJ2-1; TRBD2 matches at 10 bases. CDR1 is LGHNA, CDR2 YSLEER, per germline. The CDR3 is made up of 16 amino acids. V lost 1 base to trimming and J lost 8 bases; unmatched junction nucleotides: 8. CDR3 protein: CASSQAPGLAFDEQFF. The CDR3 DNA sequence: TGCGCCAGCAGCCAAGCGCCGGGACTAGCGTTTGATGAGCAGTTCTTC.

The chain combines TRBV10-2 with TRBJ1-2; no firm D call. CDR3 length equals 13 residues. V dropped 4 bases and J dropped 3 bases, with 9 bases sitting between them. Germline-derived CDR1 and CDR2 are WSHSY and SAAADI. CDR3 DNA: TGCGCCAGCAGTGTTACGGGATACTATGGCTACACCTTC. Encoded protein: CASSVTGYYGYTF.

The chain joins TRBV12-3 or TRBV12-4 to TRBJ1-1; TRBD1 matches at 10 bases. The CDR3 spans 13 residues. The ends lost 6 bases at V and 5 bases at J; junction bases unmatched: 3. DNA for the CDR3: TGTGCCAGCAGCAGGACAGGGGGTACTGAAGCTTTCTTT. Protein: CASSRTGGTEAFF.

The V call is TRBV6-5, the J call TRBJ1-6, with 11 bases identical to TRBD1. Germline assignment: CDR1 MNHEY and CDR2 SVGAGI. The CDR3 has 15 residues. The trim removed 4 bases at V and 10 bases at J, leaving 6 bases unmatched. CDR3 nucleotide sequence: TGTGCCAGCAGTTCACGAGGGGACAGGGGGTCACCCCTCCACTTT. Its protein product is CASSSRGDRGSPLHF.

V and J are TRBV6-2 or TRBV6-3 and TRBJ2-3; TRBD2 matches 12 bases. CDR3 length: 14 amino acids. The V gene end was trimmed by 6 bases and the J gene end by 8 bases; junction bases not matched to a gene: 6. CDR1 and CDR2 from the germline V gene are MNHEY and SVGEGT. The CDR3 sequence: CASSGLAGGGTQYF. In DNA, the CDR3 is TGTGCCAGCAGCGGGCTAGCGGGAGGGGGTACGCAGTATTTT.

The rearrangement links TRBV10-3 to TRBJ2-1, with D possibly matching TRBD1 (6 bases). The CDR3 contains 16 residues. V was cut by 8 bases and J by 5 bases, with 22 bases left in between. Germline lookup yields CDR1 ENHRY and CDR2 SYGVKD. The CDR3 bases are TGTGCCATCCAGAAGATGCAGGGGATTGGAGACAATGAGCAGTTCTTC. This translates into CAIQKMQGIGDNEQFF.